These 14 T cell receptor beta chains share one sample of origin, sequenced in a study of Tregs in tolerant kidney transplant recipients. This table comes from immunoSEQ multiplex PCR, and its TCRdb copy is limited to in-frame clones, with some not included. The profile covers around 11,000 clones, with about 90% appearing a single time and about 5.8% taken by the ten largest. For these receptors, no antigen is known. The sequencing used Tregs from blood cultured with allogeneic cells, collected before the transplant. These receptors were collected from a human patient who received a combined kidney and bone marrow transplant.

This sequence joins TRBV11-2 and TRBJ1-4; 8 nucleotides align to TRBD1. After removal of 1 base from V and 8 bases from J, the junction contained 3 bases not matched to a gene. CDR3 length equals 14 residues. Germline-derived CDR1 and CDR2 are SGHAT and FQNNGV. CDR3 coding DNA: TGTGCCAGCAGCTTAGGGACAGGGAACGAAAAACTGTTTTTT. This sequence encodes CASSLGTGNEKLFF. Full variable domain (outside the CDR3, taken from reference TRBV11-2 and TRBJ1-4): EAGVAQSPRYKIIEKRQSVAFWCNPISGHATLYWYQQILGQGPKLLIQFQNNGVVDDSQLPKDRFSAERLKGVDSTLKIQPAKLEDSAVYLCASSLGTGNEKLFFGSGTQLSVL.

The rearrangement uses TRBV11-3 and TRBJ2-3, with no clear D. Per the germline V gene, CDR1 is SGHNT and CDR2 is YENEEA. The CDR3 has 18 residues. V lost 4 bases and J 1 base, leaving 21 bases between the germline ends. Here the CDR3 DNA reads TGTGCCAGCAGCTCTAAAGCGACGGCGACCCATGGCACAGATACGCAGTATTTT. Amino acids: CASSSKATATHGTDTQYF.

The chain links TRBV5-1 to TRBJ2-1, with 12 bases aligning to TRBD2. The germline V gene encodes CDR1 SGHRS and CDR2 YFSETQ. CDR3 length: 16 amino acids. J was trimmed by 10 bases and V by 0 bases; bases with no gene match: 8. The CDR3 spells CASSLELAGGPYEQFF. DNA of the CDR3: TGCGCCAGCAGCTTGGAACTAGCGGGGGGACCTTACGAGCAGTTCTTC.

This clone occurred once. The chain carries TRBV28 and TRBJ1-5; no firm D call. The germline CDR1 and CDR2 sequences are MDHEN and SYDVKM. This CDR3 has 12 residues. Trimming took off 3 bases at V and 9 bases at J, with 9 bases between the two ends. The CDR3 sequence is CASSFLLRPQHF. As DNA, the CDR3 is TGTGCCAGCAGTTTTCTCCTTAGGCCCCAGCATTTT. Filled out from reference TRBV28 and TRBJ1-5, the complete variable domain reads DVKVTQSSRYLVKRTGEKVFLECVQDMDHENMFWYRQDPGLGLRLIYFSYDVKMKEKGDIPEGYSVSREKKERFSLILESASTNQTSMYLCASSFLLRPQHFGDGTRLSIL.

This clone was observed a handful of times. The chain has TRBV7-2 and TRBJ1-2; maybe TRBD1 (6 bases). CDR3 length: 14 residues. Germline values: CDR1 SGHTA, CDR2 FQGNSA. V was pared by 6 bases and J by 8 bases, with 19 bases between. The CDR3 region has the DNA TGTGCCAGCAGTGAAGGTCACAGGGTGAAAGGCTACACCTTC. It codes for CASSEGHRVKGYTF.

V usage is TRBV4-1 and J usage is TRBJ1-4, with TRBD1 matching 8 bases. The trim removed 0 bases at V and 1 base at J, leaving 1 base unmatched. This CDR3 has 16 amino acids. The germline CDR1 and CDR2 sequences are MGHRA and YSYEKL. The CDR3 DNA is TGCGCCAGCAGCCAAGACAGGGGGCTAACTAATGAAAAACTGTTTTTT. Its protein is CASSQDRGLTNEKLFF.

This clone appeared a single time. The chain combines TRBV6-6 with TRBJ1-1; 9 bases line up with TRBD1. Trimming removed 4 bases from V and 4 bases from J; junction bases left unmatched: 4. There are 14 residues in the CDR3. The germline CDR1 and CDR2 sequences are MNHNY and SVGAGI (reference sequence). The DNA for the CDR3 is TGTGCCAGCAGTTCCGGGACAGGGAGCACTGAAGCTTTCTTT. Protein sequence: CASSSGTGSTEAFF.

This clone occurred once. This sequence joins TRBV11-1 and TRBJ2-3, with D perhaps being TRBD1 or TRBD2 (5 bases each). The germline CDR1 and CDR2 sequences are SGHAT and FQDESV (reference sequence). Trimming left V 3 bases short and J 2 bases short, with 18 bases between. The CDR3 spans 17 residues. The CDR3 protein is CASSFRRDAWNTDTQYF. The CDR3 DNA reads as TGTGCCAGCAGCTTTCGCCGGGACGCATGGAACACAGATACGCAGTATTTT.

This sequence joins TRBV7-6 and TRBJ2-7, with a weak D call TRBD1 (6 bases). The V end lost 5 bases, the J end lost 0 bases, and 11 bases lay between the germline ends. CDR1 and CDR2 from the germline V gene are SGHVS and FNYEAQ. The CDR3 consists of 14 residues. Here the CDR3 reads CASSLRDNSYEQYF. Written as DNA, the CDR3 is TGTGCCAGCAGCCTTCGGGACAACTCCTACGAGCAGTACTTC.

This chain connects TRBV5-1 to TRBJ2-1, with 9 bases identical to TRBD2. CDR1 and CDR2 (germline): SGHRS, YFSETQ. The length of the CDR3 is 13 residues. J gave up 7 bases and V 2 bases, and 1 base lay outside the gene matches. DNA of the CDR3: TGCGCCAGCAGCTTCACTAGCGGGAATGAGCAGTTCTTC. It specifies CASSFTSGNEQFF.

This clone was counted a single time. The rearrangement joins TRBV5-5 to TRBJ1-2, with no clear D. From germline, CDR1 is SGHKS and CDR2 YYEKEE (reference sequence). The CDR3 totals 13 residues. V lost 4 bases and J 2 bases, leaving 9 bases between the germline ends. Here the CDR3 DNA reads TGTGCCAGCAGCCCCGGCAGCAACTATGGCTACACCTTC. This translates into CASSPGSNYGYTF.

The chain couples TRBV7-8 to TRBJ1-3, with D maybe TRBD1 (6 bases). This CDR3 is 15 amino acids long. Germline loops: CDR1 SGHVS, CDR2 FQNEAQ. Deletions cut 6 bases from V and 0 bases from J, with 12 bases between. The CDR3 protein is CASRGGMSSGNTIYF. The CDR3 DNA reads TGTGCCAGCAGAGGGGGGATGAGCTCTGGAAACACCATATATTTT.

V usage is TRBV6-1 and J usage is TRBJ2-7; possibly TRBD1 for D (5 bases). Per the germline V gene, CDR1 is MNHNS and CDR2 is SASEGT. V dropped 6 bases and J dropped 6 bases, with 12 bases sitting between them. The CDR3 has 12 amino acids. CDR3 loop: CASSKQGFEQYF. DNA for the CDR3: TGTGCCAGCAGCAAGCAGGGATTCGAGCAGTACTTC.

This chain uses TRBV7-9 with TRBJ2-5; D is undetermined. The closer fit of TRBJ2-7 to the DNA end suggests the J call may be wrong. The CDR3 length is 19 residues. Germline CDR1 and CDR2: SEHNR and FQNEAQ (reference sequence). CDR3 nucleotides: TGTGCCAGCAGCTTAGGCTCTCAGCTAAATCACGGCCTATCCTACGAGCAGTACTTC. The encoded protein is CASSLGSQLNHGLSYEQYF.